Each of the 17 T cell receptor beta chains below was sequenced from the same sample in a study of blood T cell repertoires in COVID-19. The repertoire was sequenced with immunoSEQ multiplex PCR; TCRdb's copy has only in-frame clones and lacks some. The sample carries roughly 140,000 clones, over 75% recorded once. The sample taken for sequencing was PBMCs or T cells enriched from blood (not recorded which). The receptors stem from a man in his fifties in a cohort exposed to, infected with or recovered from COVID-19 (not recorded which).

The V call is TRBV18, the J call TRBJ2-7, with a weak D call TRBD2 (6 bases). V lost 3 bases and J lost 5, with 11 bases in between. Germline assignment: CDR1 KGHSH and CDR2 LQKENI. The CDR3 consists of 13 residues. CDR3 amino acids: CASSPPVADEQYF. CDR3 coding DNA: TGTGCCAGCTCACCCCCTGTAGCGGACGAGCAGTACTTC.

The genes are TRBV29-1 and TRBJ1-2, with 8 bases fitting TRBD1. CDR1 and CDR2 from the germline V gene are SQVTM and ANQGSEA. V lost 1 base, J lost 5 bases, and 9 bases stayed unmatched. This CDR3 has 15 residues. This CDR3 reads CSVEAPQGAYYGYTF. CDR3 coding DNA: TGCAGCGTTGAAGCCCCGCAGGGGGCTTATTATGGCTACACCTTC.

This chain connects TRBV18 to TRBJ1-2; D gene unclear. The germline V gene has CDR1 KGHSH and CDR2 LQKENI. With 2 bases removed from V and 0 bases from J, the gap between germline ends came to 10 bases. CDR3 length: 15 amino acids. The CDR3 loop is CASSPARGSNYGYTF. CDR3 bases: TGTGCCAGCTCACCAGCCCGGGGTTCTAACTATGGCTACACCTTC.

The chain uses TRBV4-3 and TRBJ1-1; a weak D match, TRBD1 (5 bases). Trimming shortened V by 5 bases and J by 4 bases, and 11 bases separated the two germline ends. The germline V gene has CDR1 LGHNA and CDR2 YSLEER. The CDR3 runs to 13 residues. CDR3 DNA sequence: TGCGCCAGCAGCTCCGACAGAGGCACTGAAGCTTTCTTT. It encodes CASSSDRGTEAFF.

The chain combines TRBV20-1 with TRBJ1-1, with 10 bases fitting TRBD1. The CDR3 contains 11 residues. Germline CDR1 DFQATT, CDR2 SNEGSKA (reference sequence). The CDR3 here is CSRTGGTEAFF. CDR3 nucleotides: TGCAGCCGGACAGGGGGGACTGAAGCTTTCTTT.

The chain has TRBV27 and TRBJ2-2; 9 nucleotides line up with TRBD2. V lost 3 bases to trimming and J lost 3 bases; unmatched junction nucleotides: 5. CDR1 is MNHEY, CDR2 SMNVEV, per germline (reference sequence). The CDR3 length is 16 residues. This chain's CDR3 is CASSFWTSVDTGELFF. The CDR3, as DNA: TGTGCCAGCAGTTTTTGGACTAGCGTCGACACCGGGGAGCTGTTTTTT.

This clone has a handful of counts. The gene calls are TRBV7-2 and TRBJ2-1; no reliable D call. V lost 6 bases, J lost 4 bases, and 10 bases lay in between. This CDR3 contains 13 residues. Germline V gene sequence: CDR1 SGHTA, CDR2 FQGNSA. CDR3 protein: CASSLGLYNEQFF. The CDR3 nucleotides are TGTGCCAGCAGTTTGGGCCTATACAATGAGCAGTTCTTC. Supplemented by reference TRBV7-2 and TRBJ2-1, the full variable domain reads GAGVSQSPSNKVTEKGKDVELRCDPISGHTALYWYRQSLGQGLEFLIYFQGNSAPDKSGLPSDRFSAERTGGSVSTLTIQRTQQEDSAVYLCASSLGLYNEQFFGPGTRLTVL.

The genes are TRBV27 and TRBJ1-6; D is undetermined. The V gene lost 3 bases and the J gene lost 7 bases, with 10 bases spanning the gap. CDR3 length: 14 amino acids. Germline values: CDR1 MNHEY, CDR2 SMNVEV (reference sequence). The CDR3 loop reads CASSFGEGNSPLHF. The CDR3 coding sequence is TGTGCCAGCAGTTTCGGGGAGGGAAATTCACCCCTCCACTTT.

This clone has just a few counts. The V call is TRBV6-1, the J call TRBJ2-5; D perhaps matches TRBD2 (5 bases). Germline CDR1 MNHNS, CDR2 SASEGT. The length of the CDR3 is 12 residues. Trimming left V 3 bases short and J 4 bases short, with 6 bases between. The CDR3 reads CASSDSVETQYF. CDR3 DNA sequence: TGTGCCAGCAGTGATAGCGTAGAGACCCAGTACTTC.

V is TRBV11-2 and J is TRBJ2-2; no reliable D call. The V gene lost 4 bases and the J gene lost 4 bases, with 7 bases spanning the gap. In germline, CDR1 is SGHAT, CDR2 FQNNGV. The length of the CDR3 is 13 residues. CDR3 loop: CASSSQFTGELFF. The CDR3 DNA sequence: TGTGCCAGCAGCTCTCAGTTCACCGGGGAGCTGTTTTTT.

This chain uses TRBV5-4 with TRBJ2-5; 11 bases agree with TRBD1. J gave up 3 bases and V 4 bases, and 8 bases lay outside the gene matches. The CDR3 extends over 16 amino acids. Germline loops: CDR1 SGHNT, CDR2 YYREEE (reference sequence). The DNA of the CDR3 is TGTGCCAGCAGCCTCTGGACAGGGGGCATGGAAGAGACCCAGTACTTC. It is translated as CASSLWTGGMEETQYF.

The V gene is TRBV18, the J gene TRBJ1-5; D gene ambiguous. The CDR3 covers 15 residues. The germline V and J ends were trimmed by 2 bases and 5 bases, with 13 bases remaining between them. Germline V lookup: CDR1 KGHSH, CDR2 LQKENI. The CDR3 DNA sequence: TGTGCCAGCTCACCAGAGGCAGGAGGGCATCAGCCCCAGCATTTT. This encodes CASSPEAGGHQPQHF.

The V and J genes are TRBV19 and TRBJ2-7; 10 nucleotides line up with TRBD2. Germline trimming cut 9 bases from V and 6 bases from J; bases unmatched to any gene: 11. The CDR3 is 14 amino acids. Germline loops: CDR1 LNHDA, CDR2 SQIVND (reference sequence). CDR3 in amino acids: CASSAGGPKREQYF. The CDR3 nucleotides read TGTGCCAGCTCAGCGGGAGGGCCGAAACGCGAGCAGTACTTC. Full variable domain (rest looked up from reference TRBV19 and TRBJ2-7): DGGITQSPKYLFRKEGQNVTLSCEQNLNHDAMYWYRQDPGQGLRLIYYSQIVNDFQKGDIAEGYSVSREKKESFPLTVTSAQKNPTAFYLCASSAGGPKREQYFGPGTRLTVT.

This chain links TRBV4-1 with TRBJ2-1; no definite D call. The germline CDR1 and CDR2 sequences are MGHRA and YSYEKL. The CDR3 is 13 amino acids. With 0 bases removed from V and 6 bases from J, the gap between germline ends came to 6 bases. The CDR3 region is CASSQEAINEQFF. Written as DNA, the CDR3 is TGCGCCAGCAGCCAAGAAGCCATCAATGAGCAGTTCTTC.

The sample holds a few counts of this clone. This chain links TRBV7-9 with TRBJ2-3; tentative D call: TRBD2 (6 bases). In germline, CDR1 is SEHNR, CDR2 FQNEAQ (reference sequence). V was shortened by 8 bases and J by 4 bases, with 13 bases between the two germline ends. The CDR3 is made up of 13 amino acids. The CDR3 DNA reads TGTGCCAGCCAGCCTAGCGCTGCAGATACGCAGTATTTT. Its translation is CASQPSAADTQYF.

As concerns this clone: Other DNA sequences in this sample translate to the same CDR3. The chain joins TRBV5-1 to TRBJ2-3, with a possible D match to TRBD1 (6 bases). CDR1 SGHRS and CDR2 YFSETQ come from the germline V gene. V lost 2 bases to trimming and J lost 6 bases, with 10 bases between them. The CDR3 runs 13 residues. This CDR3 reads CASSLQGADTQYF. DNA of the CDR3: TGCGCCAGCAGCTTACAGGGAGCGGATACGCAGTATTTT. Supplemented by reference TRBV5-1 and TRBJ2-3, the full variable domain reads KAGVTQTPRYLIKTRGQQVTLSCSPISGHRSVSWYQQTPGQGLQFLFEYFSETQRNKGNFPGRFSGRQFSNSRSEMNVSTLELGDSALYLCASSLQGADTQYFGPGTRLTVL.

This clone came up once. The genes are TRBV10-3 and TRBJ2-7; D remains unclear. The V gene lost 4 bases and the J gene lost 6 bases, with 10 bases spanning the gap. From germline, CDR1 is ENHRY and CDR2 SYGVKD. The CDR3 has 12 amino acids. CDR3 sequence reads: CAISGGAIEQYF. In DNA form, the CDR3 reads TGTGCCATCAGTGGAGGAGCGATCGAGCAGTACTTC.